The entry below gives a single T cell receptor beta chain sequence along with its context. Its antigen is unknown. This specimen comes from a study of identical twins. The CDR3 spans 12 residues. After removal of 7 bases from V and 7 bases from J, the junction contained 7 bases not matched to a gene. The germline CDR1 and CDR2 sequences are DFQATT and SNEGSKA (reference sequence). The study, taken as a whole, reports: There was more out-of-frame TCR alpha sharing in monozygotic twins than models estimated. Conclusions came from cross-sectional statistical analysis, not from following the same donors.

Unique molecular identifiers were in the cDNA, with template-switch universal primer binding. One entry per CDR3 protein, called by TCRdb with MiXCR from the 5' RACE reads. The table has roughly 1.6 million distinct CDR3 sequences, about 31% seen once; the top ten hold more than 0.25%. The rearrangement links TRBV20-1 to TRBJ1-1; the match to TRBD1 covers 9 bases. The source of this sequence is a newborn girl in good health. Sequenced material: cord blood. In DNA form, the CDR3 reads TGCAGTGGGTTAGGACAGGGGATTGAAGCTTTCTTT. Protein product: CSGLGQGIEAFF.